This paragraph reports one T cell receptor beta chain. The CDR3 contains 16 residues. In germline, CDR1 is MRHNA, CDR2 SNTAGT. After removal of 2 bases from V and 5 bases from J, the junction contained 9 bases not matched to a gene. This entry comes from a study of blood T cell repertoires in COVID-19. The assay was immunoSEQ multiplex PCR, and TCRdb's table has in-frame clones only and misses some. The table includes roughly 70,000 clones, 88% detected once. The source material was peripheral blood. The V and J genes are TRBV6-4 and TRBJ2-4; TRBD1 matches at 7 bases. This receptor was obtained from a human donor in a cohort sampled during active COVID-19. For the CDR3, the DNA is TGTGCCAGCAGTGACCCGGGACAGATTTGGCAAAACATTCAGTACTTC. The encoded protein is CASSDPGQIWQNIQYF.